These 20 T cell receptor beta chains were all obtained from the same sample, sequenced in a study of T cell responses to AZD1222 COVID-19 vaccine. Using immunoSEQ multiplex PCR, the repertoire was profiled, and TCRdb retains in-frame clones only, with some absent. This sample has about 72,000 clones, with around 86% found just once. The specimen was peripheral blood, collected on day 0 of AZD1222 vaccination. These receptors originate from an adult in good health.

This clone was detected only once. V gene TRBV19 combines with J gene TRBJ1-2; D ambiguous. Trimming pared 7 bases from V and 0 bases from J, leaving 9 bases between. The CDR3 is 13 residues long. Germline CDR1 LNHDA, CDR2 SQIVND (reference sequence). CDR3: CASNWAANYGYTF. Written as DNA, the CDR3 is TGTGCCAGTAATTGGGCGGCTAACTATGGCTACACCTTC.

This clone appeared once. CDR3 nucleotide sequence: TGTGCCAGCAGCTTTTGGACTAGCGGAGCGTCCGGGGAGCTGTTTTTT. Its protein product is CASSFWTSGASGELFF. This chain connects TRBV5-4 to TRBJ2-2; 10 bases line up with TRBD2. The CDR3 consists of 16 residues. CDR1 and CDR2 from the germline V gene are SGHNT and YYREEE (reference sequence). V was pared by 2 bases and J by 6 bases, with 7 bases of the junction left unmatched.

The V gene is TRBV25-1, the J gene TRBJ2-2, with D maybe TRBD2 (5 bases). Per the germline V gene, CDR1 is MGHDK and CDR2 is SYGVNS. The CDR3 is made up of 14 amino acids. The V gene lost 6 bases and the J gene lost 0 bases, with 8 bases spanning the gap. CDR3 nucleotide sequence: TGTGCCAGCAGGTCCGGGACGAACACCGGGGAGCTGTTTTTT. Its translation is CASRSGTNTGELFF.

A single count supports this clone. The chain carries TRBV30 and TRBJ1-2; a possible D gene is TRBD1 (5 bases). Per germline, CDR1 GTSNPN and CDR2 SVGIG (reference sequence). The V end was cut by 0 bases, the J end by 7 bases, with 12 bases between. The CDR3 is 13 residues long. The CDR3 region is CAWSVYRSGGYTF. In DNA, the CDR3 is TGTGCCTGGAGTGTATACAGGAGTGGTGGCTACACCTTC.

The genes are TRBV28 and TRBJ1-4, with a weak D call TRBD1 (5 bases). In germline, CDR1 is MDHEN, CDR2 SYDVKM. Trimming took 3 bases from V and 4 from J, leaving 9 bases between them. This CDR3 contains 14 residues. CDR3 sequence: CASSLGDVNEKLFF. For the CDR3, the DNA is TGTGCCAGCAGTTTGGGGGACGTTAATGAAAAACTGTTTTTT.

This clone was seen a handful of times. The V and J genes are TRBV21-1 and TRBJ1-2; TRBD1 is taken as the D call from the table, unchecked against the DNA. TRBV21-1 is marked as a pseudogene. The CDR3 sequence is 14 residues long. CDR3 nucleotide sequence: TGTGCCAGCAACCACAGGGGTAAGAACTATGGCTACACCTTC. It translates to CASNHRGKNYGYTF.

This rearrangement joins TRBV5-4 to TRBJ2-1; TRBD1 is a possible D gene (5 bases). CDR3 length: 15 residues. Germline V lookup: CDR1 SGHNT, CDR2 YYREEE (reference sequence). Trimming took off 1 base at V and 7 bases at J, with 15 bases between the two ends. The CDR3 loop reads CASSLHRGRENEQFF. CDR3 sequence (DNA): TGTGCCAGCAGCTTGCATAGGGGTCGTGAAAATGAGCAGTTCTTC. Full variable domain (outside the CDR3, taken from reference TRBV5-4 and TRBJ2-1): ETGVTQSPTHLIKTRGQQVTLRCSSQSGHNTVSWYQQALGQGPQFIFQYYREEENGRGNFPPRFSGLQFPNYSSELNVNALELDDSALYLCASSLHRGRENEQFFGPGTRLTVL.

The chain combines TRBV9 with TRBJ2-5; 9 bases are shared with TRBD1. This CDR3 is 14 amino acids long. After removal of 0 bases from V and 3 bases from J, the junction contained 0 bases not matched to a gene. CDR1 is SGDLS and CDR2 is YYNGEE in the germline V gene. In nucleotides, the CDR3 is TGTGCCAGCAGCGTAGGGACAGGGGAAGAGACCCAGTACTTC. Its protein is CASSVGTGEETQYF.

The J gene is TRBJ2-4, the V gene TRBV27; a weak D match, TRBD1 (5 bases). This CDR3 spans 13 amino acids. Germline V CDR1 and CDR2: MNHEY, SMNVEV (reference sequence). V was trimmed by 3 bases and J by 6 bases, leaving 9 bases between them. The CDR3 coding sequence is TGTGCCAGCAGTTTCGAAAGGGGAAACATTCAGTACTTC. Its protein is CASSFERGNIQYF.

Regarding this clone: Other DNA sequences in this specimen translate into the identical CDR3. CDR3 amino acids: CASSLDRGREKLFF. The CDR3 bases are TGTGCCAGCAGTTTGGACAGGGGGCGGGAAAAACTGTTTTTT. V and J are TRBV28 and TRBJ1-4; 11 nucleotides line up with TRBD1. The germline CDR1 and CDR2 sequences are MDHEN and SYDVKM. The CDR3 totals 14 residues. The V gene end was trimmed by 3 bases and the J gene end by 8 bases; junction bases not matched to a gene: 2.

This clone was picked up a small number of times. The rearrangement uses TRBV6-2 or TRBV6-3 and TRBJ2-7, with 7 bases identical to TRBD2. V dropped 4 bases and J dropped 2; count of bases not matched to a gene: 8. CDR1 and CDR2 (germline): MNHEY, SVGEGT. CDR3 length equals 15 residues. Written as DNA, the CDR3 is TGTGCCAGCAGTTCCTTCCTAGCGGCTACCTACGAGCAGTACTTC. This sequence encodes CASSSFLAATYEQYF.

V gene TRBV7-8 combines with J gene TRBJ1-6; weak D call: TRBD1 (5 bases). Germline CDR1 SGHVS, CDR2 FQNEAQ. The CDR3 is 14 residues long. V was trimmed by 6 bases and J by 1 base, leaving 7 bases between them. The CDR3, as DNA: TGTGCCAGCAGTTGGGGGTCCTATAATTCACCCCTCCACTTT. Encoded protein: CASSWGSYNSPLHF.

V and J are TRBV5-1 and TRBJ2-2, with 7 bases aligning to TRBD2. Germline CDR1 SGHRS, CDR2 YFSETQ. The CDR3 covers 14 residues. J lost 6 bases, V lost 1 base, and 3 bases had no gene match. The CDR3 loop reads CASSLSGVSGELFF. Here the CDR3 DNA reads TGCGCCAGCAGCTTGAGCGGGGTGTCCGGGGAGCTGTTTTTT.

The V call is TRBV6-5, the J call TRBJ2-7; no reliable D call. From germline, CDR1 is MNHEY and CDR2 SVGAGI. Trimming removed 8 bases from V and 4 bases from J, with 9 bases in between. This CDR3 is built from 11 residues. The CDR3 DNA follows: TGTGCCAGCGCCTTGGGGTACGAGCAGTACTTC. Its protein is CASALGYEQYF.

This chain links TRBV27 with TRBJ1-5, with 9 positions matching TRBD1. The CDR3 has 14 residues. Germline CDR1 MNHEY, CDR2 SMNVEV (reference sequence). The V gene end was trimmed by 6 bases and the J gene end by 4 bases; junction bases not matched to a gene: 4. CDR3 residues: CASRTGGANQPQHF. The CDR3 DNA reads TGTGCCAGCAGAACAGGGGGCGCTAATCAGCCCCAGCATTTT.

This clone is a singleton in its sample. The chain has TRBV3-1 (or the pseudogene TRBV3-2) and TRBJ2-7; D is uncertain. V lost 3 bases and J 6 bases, leaving 21 bases between the germline ends. Germline V gene data show CDR1 as LGHDT and CDR2 as YNNKEL (reference sequence). This CDR3 comprises 16 residues. CDR3 nucleotides: TGTGCCAGCAGCCATTCGGCACTTCTGCAACGAGGCGAGCAGTACTTC. Translated: CASSHSALLQRGEQYF.

V is TRBV4-2 and J is TRBJ1-2; 7 bases are shared with TRBD1. Germline CDR1 is LGHNA and CDR2 is YNFKEQ. The ends lost 3 bases at V and 3 bases at J; junction bases unmatched: 7. The CDR3 length is 15 residues. The CDR3 DNA reads TGTGCCAGCAGCCAGCGACAGGGAGCAGACTATGGCTACACCTTC. It specifies CASSQRQGADYGYTF.

The chain recombines TRBV4-2 with TRBJ2-5; either TRBD1 or TRBD2 may fit D (6 bases each). Germline lookup yields CDR1 LGHNA and CDR2 YNFKEQ. The CDR3 totals 14 residues. V was trimmed by 4 bases and J by 3 bases, leaving 12 bases between them. CDR3 bases: TGTGCCAGCAGCCCCGTCGGGGGCGAAGAGACCCAGTACTTC. It translates to CASSPVGGEETQYF.

The chain has TRBV28 and TRBJ1-2; D is unresolved. The CDR3 sequence is 12 residues long. Germline V gene lookup returns CDR1 MDHEN and CDR2 SYDVKM. With 3 bases removed from V and 8 bases from J, the gap between germline ends came to 10 bases. CDR3 nucleotide sequence: TGTGCCAGCAGTTTTGAAGTGAGGGGCTACACCTTC. This codes for CASSFEVRGYTF.

This chain links TRBV2 with TRBJ1-2; 7 nucleotides match TRBD1. Germline-derived CDR1 and CDR2 are SNHLY and FYNNEI. With V trimmed by 2 bases and J by 7 bases, 10 bases remained unmatched. The CDR3 is made up of 15 amino acids. The DNA for the CDR3 is TGTGCCAGCAGTGAAAACGCAGGGGGAGGGTTTGGCTACACCTTC. Protein sequence: CASSENAGGGFGYTF.